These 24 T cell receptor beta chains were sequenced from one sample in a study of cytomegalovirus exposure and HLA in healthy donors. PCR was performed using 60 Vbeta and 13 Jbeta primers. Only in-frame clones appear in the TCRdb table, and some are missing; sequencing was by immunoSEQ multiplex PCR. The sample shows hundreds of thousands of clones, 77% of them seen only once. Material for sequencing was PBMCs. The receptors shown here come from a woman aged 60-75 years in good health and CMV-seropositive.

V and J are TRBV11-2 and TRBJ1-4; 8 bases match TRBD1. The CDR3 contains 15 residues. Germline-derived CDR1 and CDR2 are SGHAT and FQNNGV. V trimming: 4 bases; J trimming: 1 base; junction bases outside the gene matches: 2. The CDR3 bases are TGTGCCAGCAGCTCCGGACAGGGAACTAATGAAAAACTGTTTTTT. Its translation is CASSSGQGTNEKLFF.

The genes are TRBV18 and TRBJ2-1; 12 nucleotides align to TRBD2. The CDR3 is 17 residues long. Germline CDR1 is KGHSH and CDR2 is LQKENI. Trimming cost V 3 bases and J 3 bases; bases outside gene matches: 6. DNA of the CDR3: TGTGCCAGCTCACCCCTGGGACTAGCGGGCATCTACAATGAGCAGTTCTTC. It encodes CASSPLGLAGIYNEQFF.

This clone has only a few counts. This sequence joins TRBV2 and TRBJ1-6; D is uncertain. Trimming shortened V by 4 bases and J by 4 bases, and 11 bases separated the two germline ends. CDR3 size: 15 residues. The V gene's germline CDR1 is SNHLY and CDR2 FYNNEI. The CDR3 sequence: CASSVSRSYNSPLHF. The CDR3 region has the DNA TGTGCCAGCAGTGTTAGCCGGAGTTATAATTCACCCCTCCACTTT.

CDR3 DNA sequence: TGTGTCCCGGGCGGGACCAACCCCCCTGAGACCCAGTACTTC. Amino acids: CVPGGTNPPETQYF. This rearrangement joins TRBV19 to TRBJ2-5; D is perhaps TRBD2 (6 bases). Germline V gives CDR1 LNHDA, CDR2 SQIVND (reference sequence). The CDR3 is 14 amino acids.

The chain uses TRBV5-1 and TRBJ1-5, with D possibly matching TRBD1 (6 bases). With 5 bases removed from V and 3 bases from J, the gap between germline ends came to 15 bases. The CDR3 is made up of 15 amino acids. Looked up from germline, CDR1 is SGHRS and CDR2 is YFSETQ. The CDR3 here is CASSPDSLINQPQHF. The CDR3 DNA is TGCGCCAGCAGTCCGGACAGCCTAATCAATCAGCCCCAGCATTTT.

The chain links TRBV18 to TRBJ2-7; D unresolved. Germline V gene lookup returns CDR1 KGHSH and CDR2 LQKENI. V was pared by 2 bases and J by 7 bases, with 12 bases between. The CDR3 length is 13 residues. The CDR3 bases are TGTGCCAGCTCACCAGTGGCCACCGGGGAGCAGTACTTC. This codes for CASSPVATGEQYF.

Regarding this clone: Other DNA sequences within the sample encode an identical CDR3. The CDR3 here is CASSPMGGTEAFF. The CDR3 DNA sequence: TGTGCCAGCTCACCAATGGGGGGAACTGAAGCTTTCTTT. The chain combines TRBV18 with TRBJ1-1; D is possibly TRBD1 (5 bases). V lost 2 bases and J 5 bases, leaving 9 bases between the germline ends. There are 13 residues in the CDR3. The germline V gene has CDR1 KGHSH and CDR2 LQKENI. Together with reference TRBV18 and TRBJ1-1, the CDR3 gives the full variable domain: NAGVMQNPRHLVRRRGQEARLRCSPMKGHSHVYWYRQLPEEGLKFMVYLQKENIIDESGMPKERFSAEFPKEGPSILRIQQVVRGDSAAYFCASSPMGGTEAFFGQGTRLTVV.

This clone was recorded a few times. The CDR3 sequence: CASSPYPGVRDNEQFF. In DNA, the CDR3 is TGCGCCAGCAGTCCTTACCCAGGGGTTCGGGACAATGAGCAGTTCTTC. This rearrangement joins TRBV23-1 to TRBJ2-1; maybe TRBD1 (6 bases). TRBV23-1 counts as an open reading frame of uncertain function. V lost 4 bases and J lost 5, with 18 bases in between. The CDR3 length is 16 residues.

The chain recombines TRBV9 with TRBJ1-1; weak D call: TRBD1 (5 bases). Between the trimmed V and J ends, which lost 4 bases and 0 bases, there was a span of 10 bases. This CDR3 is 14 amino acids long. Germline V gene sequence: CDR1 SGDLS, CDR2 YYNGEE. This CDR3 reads CASSITGMNTEAFF. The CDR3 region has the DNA TGTGCCAGCAGCATTACAGGTATGAACACTGAAGCTTTCTTT. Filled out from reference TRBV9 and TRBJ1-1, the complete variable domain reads DSGVTQTPKHLITATGQRVTLRCSPRSGDLSVYWYQQSLDQGLQFLIQYYNGEERAKGNILERFSAQQFPDLHSELNLSSLELGDSALYFCASSITGMNTEAFFGQGTRLTVV.

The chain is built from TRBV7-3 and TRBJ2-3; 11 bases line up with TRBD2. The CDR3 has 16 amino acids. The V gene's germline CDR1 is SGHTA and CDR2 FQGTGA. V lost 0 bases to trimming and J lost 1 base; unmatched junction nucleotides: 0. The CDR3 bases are TGTGCCAGCAGCTTAACTAGCGGGGGGGGCACAGATACGCAGTATTTT. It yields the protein CASSLTSGGGTDTQYF.

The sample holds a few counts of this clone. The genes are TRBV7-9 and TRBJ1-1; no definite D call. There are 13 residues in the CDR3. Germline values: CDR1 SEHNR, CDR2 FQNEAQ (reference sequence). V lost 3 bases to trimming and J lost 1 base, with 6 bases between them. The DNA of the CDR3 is TGTGCCAGCAGCTTCACAGCGAACACTGAAGCTTTCTTT. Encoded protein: CASSFTANTEAFF.

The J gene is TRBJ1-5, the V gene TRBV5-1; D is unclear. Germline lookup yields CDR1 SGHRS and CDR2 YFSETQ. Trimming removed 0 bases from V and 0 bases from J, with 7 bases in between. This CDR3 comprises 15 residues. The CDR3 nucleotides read TGCGCCAGCAGCTTGGACGGGTATAGCAATCAGCCCCAGCATTTT. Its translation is CASSLDGYSNQPQHF. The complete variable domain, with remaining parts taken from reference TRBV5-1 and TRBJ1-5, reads KAGVTQTPRYLIKTRGQQVTLSCSPISGHRSVSWYQQTPGQGLQFLFEYFSETQRNKGNFPGRFSGRQFSNSRSEMNVSTLELGDSALYLCASSLDGYSNQPQHFGDGTRLSIL.

The CDR3 DNA reads TGCGCCAGCAGCTTGGAGAGCGGAGGCAATGAGCAGTTCTTC. Its protein is CASSLESGGNEQFF. The V gene is TRBV5-1, the J gene TRBJ2-1; a weak D match, TRBD2 (5 bases). The CDR3 contains 14 residues. V was pared by 0 bases and J by 6 bases, with 10 bases between. From germline, CDR1 is SGHRS and CDR2 YFSETQ.

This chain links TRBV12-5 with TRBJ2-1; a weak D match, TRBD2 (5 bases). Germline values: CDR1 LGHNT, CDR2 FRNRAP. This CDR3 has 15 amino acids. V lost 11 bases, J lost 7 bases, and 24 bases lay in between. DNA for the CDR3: TGTGCTTCTACTAGTTCGGCTAGTTGGGGTAATGAGCAGTTCTTC. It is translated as CASTSSASWGNEQFF. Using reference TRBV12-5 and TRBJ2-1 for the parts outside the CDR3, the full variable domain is DARVTQTPRHKVTEMGQEVTMRCQPILGHNTVFWYRQTMMQGLELLAYFRNRAPLDDSGMPKDRFSAEMPDATLATLKIQPSEPRDSAVYFCASTSSASWGNEQFFGPGTRLTVL.

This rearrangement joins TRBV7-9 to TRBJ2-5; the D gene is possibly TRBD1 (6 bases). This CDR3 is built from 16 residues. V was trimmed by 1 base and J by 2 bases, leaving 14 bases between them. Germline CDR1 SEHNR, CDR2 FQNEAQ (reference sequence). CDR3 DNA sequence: TGTGCCAGCAGCTTAGTCCCCGACAGGACTCAAGAGACCCAGTACTTC. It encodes CASSLVPDRTQETQYF.

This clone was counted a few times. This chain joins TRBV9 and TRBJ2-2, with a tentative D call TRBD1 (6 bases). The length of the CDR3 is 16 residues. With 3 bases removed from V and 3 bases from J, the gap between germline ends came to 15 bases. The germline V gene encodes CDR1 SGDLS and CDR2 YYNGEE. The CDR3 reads CASSANRDIDTGELFF. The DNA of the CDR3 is TGTGCCAGCAGCGCCAACCGGGACATAGACACCGGGGAGCTGTTTTTT.

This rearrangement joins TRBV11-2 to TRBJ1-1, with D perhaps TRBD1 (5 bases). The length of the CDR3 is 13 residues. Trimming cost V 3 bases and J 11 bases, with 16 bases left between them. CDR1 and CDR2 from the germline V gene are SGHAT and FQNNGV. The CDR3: CASSFLESGWAFF. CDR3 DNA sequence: TGTGCCAGCAGCTTTTTAGAGTCAGGGTGGGCTTTCTTT.

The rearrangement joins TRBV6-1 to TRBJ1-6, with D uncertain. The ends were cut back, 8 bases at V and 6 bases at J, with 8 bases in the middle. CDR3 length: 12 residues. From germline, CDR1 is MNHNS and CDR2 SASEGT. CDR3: CASHVGNSPLHF. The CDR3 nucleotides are TGTGCCAGCCACGTCGGTAATTCACCCCTCCACTTT.

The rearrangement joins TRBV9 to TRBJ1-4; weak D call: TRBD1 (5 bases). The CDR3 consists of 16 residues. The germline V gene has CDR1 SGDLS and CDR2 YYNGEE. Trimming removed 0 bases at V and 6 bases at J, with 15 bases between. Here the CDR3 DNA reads TGTGCCAGCAGCGTAGGGGCCGATGGCAGGGATGAAAAACTGTTTTTT. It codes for CASSVGADGRDEKLFF. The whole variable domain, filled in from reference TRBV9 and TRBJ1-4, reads DSGVTQTPKHLITATGQRVTLRCSPRSGDLSVYWYQQSLDQGLQFLIQYYNGEERAKGNILERFSAQQFPDLHSELNLSSLELGDSALYFCASSVGADGRDEKLFFGSGTQLSVL.

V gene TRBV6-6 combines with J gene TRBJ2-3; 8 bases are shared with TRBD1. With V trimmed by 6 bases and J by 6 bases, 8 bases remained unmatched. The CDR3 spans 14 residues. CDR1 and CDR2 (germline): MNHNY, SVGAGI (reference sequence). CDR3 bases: TGTGCCAGCAGCCCAGACAGGGGCCGGGATACGCAGTATTTT. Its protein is CASSPDRGRDTQYF.

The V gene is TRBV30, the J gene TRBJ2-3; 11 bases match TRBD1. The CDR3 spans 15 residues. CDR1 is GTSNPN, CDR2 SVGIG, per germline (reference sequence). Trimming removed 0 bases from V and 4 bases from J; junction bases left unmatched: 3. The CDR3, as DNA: TGTGCCTGGAGTGTCGGGGACAGGGGGGCAGATACGCAGTATTTT. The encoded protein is CAWSVGDRGADTQYF.

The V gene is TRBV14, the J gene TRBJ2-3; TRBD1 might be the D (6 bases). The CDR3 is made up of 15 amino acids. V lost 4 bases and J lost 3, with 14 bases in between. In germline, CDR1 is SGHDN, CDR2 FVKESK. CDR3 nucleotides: TGTGCCAGCAGCCGGACCGATGACAGGACAGATACGCAGTATTTT. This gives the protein CASSRTDDRTDTQYF.

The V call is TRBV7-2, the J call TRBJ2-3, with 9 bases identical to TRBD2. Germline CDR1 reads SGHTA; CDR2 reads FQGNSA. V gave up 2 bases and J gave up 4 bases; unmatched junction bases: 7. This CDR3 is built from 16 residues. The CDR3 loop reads CASSLTPAGGADTQYF. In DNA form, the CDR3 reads TGTGCCAGCAGCTTAACCCCGGCGGGGGGGGCAGATACGCAGTATTTT.

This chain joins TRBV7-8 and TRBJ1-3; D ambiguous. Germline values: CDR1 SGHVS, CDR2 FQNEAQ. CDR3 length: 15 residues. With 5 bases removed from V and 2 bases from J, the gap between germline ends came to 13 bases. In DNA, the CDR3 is TGTGCCAGCAGCGCCGTCAGGATCGCTGGAAACACCATATATTTT. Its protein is CASSAVRIAGNTIYF.